The next 7 T cell receptor beta chains were all read from a single sample in a study of CD8+ T cells in alopecia areata. cDNA prepared by RNA extraction and subsequent reverse transcription served as the template for sequencing. Libraries were prepared by immunoSEQ multiplex PCR; TCRdb keeps only in-frame clonotypes and omits some of them. The sample yields nearly 95,000 clones, about three quarters seen once. Described treatment: oral pan-JAK inhibitor, 5-10 mg twice daily. This specimen consisted of CD8+ T cells sorted from blood, obtained between weeks 43 and 45, from a patient treated with tofacitinib. These receptors came from a human donor with alopecia areata.

CDR3 nucleotides: TGTGCCAGCAGCCTATGGGGGGCGAGCTCCTACAATGAGCAGTTCTTC. This translates into CASSLWGASSYNEQFF. The genes are TRBV5-4 and TRBJ2-1, with D perhaps assigned TRBD1 or TRBD2 (6 bases each). The CDR3 contains 16 residues. Trimming took 4 bases from V and 0 from J, leaving 14 bases between them. Germline V gives CDR1 SGHNT, CDR2 YYREEE (reference sequence).

The rearrangement uses TRBV25-1 and TRBJ2-7; D remains unclear. V was cut by 0 bases and J by 7 bases, with 4 bases left in between. Germline CDR1 is MGHDK and CDR2 is SYGVNS. CDR3 length: 11 residues. In DNA form, the CDR3 reads TGTGCCAGCAGTGAATATCAGGAGCAGTACTTC. Translating it yields CASSEYQEQYF.

The chain employs TRBV6-5 and TRBJ2-2, with no clear D. The CDR3 contains 12 residues. V dropped 8 bases and J dropped 1 base, with 5 bases sitting between them. Germline CDR1 is MNHEY and CDR2 is SVGAGI. CDR3 region: CASGRNTGELFF. CDR3 DNA: TGTGCCAGCGGCAGGAACACCGGGGAGCTGTTTTTT.

J is TRBJ2-2 and V is TRBV2, with 7 bases fitting TRBD1. The CDR3 has 17 residues. J lost 0 bases, V lost 6 bases, and 10 bases had no gene match. The germline CDR1 and CDR2 sequences are SNHLY and FYNNEI. The CDR3 sequence: CASRGKRGLSNTGELFF. CDR3 bases: TGTGCCAGCAGGGGGAAGAGGGGGCTATCGAACACCGGGGAGCTGTTTTTT.

J is TRBJ1-1 and V is TRBV19; TRBD1 aligns across 10 bases. The CDR3 totals 15 residues. The J segment lost 1 base and the V segment lost 4 bases, leaving 3 bases of the junction unmatched. Looked up from germline, CDR1 is LNHDA and CDR2 is SQIVND (reference sequence). CDR3 amino acids: CASSTRTGGNTEAFF. The CDR3 DNA reads as TGTGCCAGTAGTACCAGGACAGGGGGGAACACTGAAGCTTTCTTT.

This chain uses TRBV9 with TRBJ1-6; 7 nucleotides line up with TRBD1. This CDR3 comprises 15 residues. The germline CDR1 and CDR2 sequences are SGDLS and YYNGEE. The V segment lost 0 bases and the J segment 8 bases; nucleotides outside the gene matches: 5. CDR3 DNA sequence: TGTGCCAGCAGCGTAGAAGGGGGCTGGTATTCACCCCTCCACTTT. Translating it yields CASSVEGGWYSPLHF.

This clone was detected a few times. The chain carries TRBV29-1 and TRBJ2-5, with D possibly matching TRBD2 (6 bases). The V gene's germline CDR1 is SQVTM and CDR2 ANQGSEA. The V end was cut by 0 bases, the J end by 11 bases, with 34 bases between. The CDR3 has 19 residues. The chain's CDR3 is CSVEDLRGRVIPLSGEQYF. For the CDR3, the DNA is TGCAGCGTTGAAGACCTCCGAGGTAGGGTAATACCTCTATCGGGAGAGCAGTACTTC.